The rows below give T cell receptor beta chains drawn from one sample of a study of CD8+ T cells in alopecia areata. Assay used: immunoSEQ multiplex PCR; TCRdb lists only in-frame clones, some missing. The data contain 250,000 to 350,000 clones, 60% of them singletons. Specimen: CD4+ T cells sorted from blood, collected around week 54, from a patient treated with tofacitinib. These receptors originate from a human donor with alopecia areata. Both conserved end residues are part of each CDR3. Fields, in order: clone size, CDR3 length, V gene, J gene, D gene, CDR3 DNA, CDR3 protein. A D gene is named only where the DNA matches it firmly. Only some rows state a clone size, as once, few, many or a class for expanded clones.

clone_size: few; cdr3_length: 16; v_call: TRBV7-2; j_call: TRBJ2-7; d_call: NA; cdr3_nt: TGTGCCAGCAGCTTAGATCTGGGAGGAGGCTCCTACGAGCAGTACTTC; cdr3_aa: CASSLDLGGGSYEQYF
clone_size: NA; cdr3_length: 13; v_call: TRBV5-6; j_call: TRBJ1-5; d_call: NA; cdr3_nt: TGTGCCAGCAGCTCCACAGGGAATCAGCCCCAGCATTTT; cdr3_aa: CASSSTGNQPQHF
clone_size: few; cdr3_length: 16; v_call: TRBV30; j_call: TRBJ2-5; d_call: TRBD2; cdr3_nt: TGTGCCTCTACCCCGCGCGGGGGGGCGTATGGGGAGACCCAGTACTTC; cdr3_aa: CASTPRGGAYGETQYF
clone_size: NA; cdr3_length: 13; v_call: TRBV30; j_call: TRBJ1-6; d_call: TRBD1; cdr3_nt: TGTGCCGGGAGGACAGGACCTATCTCACCCCTCCACTTT; cdr3_aa: CAGRTGPISPLHF
clone_size: NA; cdr3_length: 14; v_call: TRBV30; j_call: TRBJ2-7; d_call: NA; cdr3_nt: TGTGCCTGGAGTTTGTTGGGGCAGGACTACGAGCAGTACTTC; cdr3_aa: CAWSLLGQDYEQYF
clone_size: NA; cdr3_length: 14; v_call: TRBV5-1; j_call: TRBJ2-2; d_call: TRBD2; cdr3_nt: TGCGCCAGCTCGGGACTAGTGAACACCGGGGAGCTGTTTTTT; cdr3_aa: CASSGLVNTGELFF
clone_size: NA; cdr3_length: 13; v_call: TRBV4-3; j_call: TRBJ1-6; d_call: NA; cdr3_nt: TGCGCCAGCAGCCAATCCTGGGGGGAACCCCTCCACTTT; cdr3_aa: CASSQSWGEPLHF
clone_size: NA; cdr3_length: 12; v_call: TRBV2; j_call: TRBJ1-2; d_call: NA; cdr3_nt: TGTGCCAGCAGTGGTGGGAACTATGGCTACACCTTC; cdr3_aa: CASSGGNYGYTF
clone_size: NA; cdr3_length: 15; v_call: TRBV4-1; j_call: TRBJ1-5; d_call: NA; cdr3_nt: TGCGCCAGCAGCCAAGATTGGGAGGGCCGTCAGCCCCAGCATTTT; cdr3_aa: CASSQDWEGRQPQHF
clone_size: once; cdr3_length: 13; v_call: TRBV5-1; j_call: TRBJ2-1; d_call: NA; cdr3_nt: TGCGCCAGCAGCAAGGGACCATACAATGAGCAGTTCTTC; cdr3_aa: CASSKGPYNEQFF
clone_size: NA; cdr3_length: 14; v_call: TRBV9; j_call: TRBJ1-2; d_call: TRBD1; cdr3_nt: TGTGCCAGCAGCGTGGGACAGGGGAACTATGGCTACACCTTC; cdr3_aa: CASSVGQGNYGYTF
clone_size: NA; cdr3_length: 12; v_call: TRBV29-1; j_call: TRBJ1-4; d_call: NA; cdr3_nt: TGCAGCGTTGGAATAGGGTATGAAAAACTGTTTTTT; cdr3_aa: CSVGIGYEKLFF
clone_size: NA; cdr3_length: 15; v_call: TRBV25-1; j_call: TRBJ1-2; d_call: TRBD1; cdr3_nt: TGTGCCAGCAGTGAATCGGGACAGGGGGCAGAGGGCTACACCTTC; cdr3_aa: CASSESGQGAEGYTF
clone_size: NA; cdr3_length: 14; v_call: TRBV27; j_call: TRBJ1-5; d_call: NA; cdr3_nt: TGTGCCAGCAGTCCCCGGGTAGGCGGTCAGCCCCAGCATTTT; cdr3_aa: CASSPRVGGQPQHF